This TCR beta chain comes out of a study of Graves' ophthalmopathy and Graves' hyperthyroidism. Overall study findings and caveats: Both an approximately 68% sensitivity and a roughly 75% specificity characterized the model's predictions of ophthalmopathy progression.

The sequenced template was RNA, covering the TCR beta CDR3 region. A first-round RT-PCR used HTBI primers, followed by a second-round multiplex PCR. TCRdb re-called the multiplex PCR reads with MiXCR, one entry per CDR3 protein. The top ten hold about 1.4% of the sample, which has 350,000 to 400,000 distinct CDR3 sequences, about 18% seen once. This clonotype was found many times. The antigen is not known. The CDR3 spans 14 residues. Trimming took off 7 bases at V and 4 bases at J, with 16 bases between the two ends. Germline CDR1 MNHEY, CDR2 SVGAGI. V and J are TRBV6-5 and TRBJ1-1, with D perhaps TRBD1 (5 bases). The sequence was collected from a young woman with Graves' ophthalmopathy. Sequenced sample: peripheral blood. CDR3 loop: CASNSRGRGTEAFF. In DNA form, the CDR3 reads TGTGCCAGCAATTCCCGGGGCAGAGGCACTGAAGCTTTCTTT.